One and the same sample provided the 20 T cell receptor beta chains below, sequenced in a study of human T cells and chemical hapten exposure (dated by TCRdb to about 2021). Library generation was performed with 5' RACE. These reads were obtained on an Illumina MiSeq. TCRdb redid the processing of the public reads, applying fastp at Q25 and MiXCR, and retained in-frame beta chains. Records with the same CDR3 protein are collapsed into one entry carrying the most frequent genes and DNA. This sample holds over 95,000 distinct CDR3 sequences; 19% were observed only once. Of the sample, roughly 2.8% falls within the top ten clones. Total RNA was extracted from unfractionated whole blood that had been collected in Tempus Blood RNA tubes. The receptor set was obtained from a human donor in good health.

As concerns this clonotype: At one boundary the junction diverges from the germline segment, which might be a read error. The rearrangement joins TRBV19 to TRBJ2-1; TRBD2 might be the D (6 bases). This CDR3 is 15 amino acids long. Germline V gives CDR1 LNHDA, CDR2 SQIVND (reference sequence). CDR3 residues: CASSGMDYSGDERFF. Here the CDR3 DNA reads TGTGCCAGTAGTGGAATGGACTATTCAGGCGATGAGCGGTTCTTC.

This chain links TRBV12-3 or TRBV12-4 with TRBJ1-2, with TRBD1 as a possible D gene (6 bases). V was cut by 3 bases and J by 8 bases, with 13 bases left in between. The CDR3 is made up of 13 amino acids. CDR3 amino acids: CASSLGAAFGYTF. CDR3 in DNA: TGTGCCAGCAGTTTGGGGGCGGCCTTCGGCTACACCTTC.

The chain couples TRBV12-3 or TRBV12-4 to TRBJ2-7, with D perhaps matching TRBD1 or TRBD2 (5 bases each). The CDR3 length is 14 residues. V was cut by 2 bases and J by 6 bases, with 14 bases left in between. The CDR3 DNA follows: TGTGCCAGCAGTTTACGAGGGGAAGGGGCCGAGCAGTACTTC. Its translation is CASSLRGEGAEQYF.

In its sample, this clonotype was seen a few times. This chain links TRBV13 with TRBJ2-6; D unresolved. Trimming stripped 3 bases from V and 2 bases from J, with 11 bases between. CDR1 PRHDT and CDR2 FYEKMQ come from the germline V gene (reference sequence). The CDR3 consists of 16 residues. The CDR3 loop reads CASSFGRPAGANVLTF. In nucleotides, the CDR3 is TGTGCCAGCAGCTTCGGACGTCCGGCTGGGGCCAACGTCCTGACTTTC.

The chain employs TRBV18 and TRBJ1-1, with D perhaps matching TRBD1 (5 bases). With 1 base removed from V and 7 bases from J, the gap between germline ends came to 10 bases. CDR1 and CDR2 (germline): KGHSH, LQKENI. The CDR3 spans 13 residues. In nucleotides, the CDR3 is TGTGCCAGCTCACCACACAGGAAGGATGAAGCTTTCTTT. Amino acids: CASSPHRKDEAFF.

In its sample, this clonotype was seen a few times. J is TRBJ2-5 and V is TRBV30; TRBD1 aligns across 7 bases. The J segment lost 4 bases and the V segment lost 3 bases, leaving 20 bases of the junction unmatched. Looked up from germline, CDR1 is GTSNPN and CDR2 is SVGIG (reference sequence). The CDR3 covers 18 residues. CDR3 coding DNA: TGTGCCTGGAGCGCCGTGGGGGACAGACGGCACCGTCTAGAGACCCAGTACTTC. The encoded protein is CAWSAVGDRRHRLETQYF.

This clonotype showed up just a few times. V gene TRBV14 combines with J gene TRBJ2-5, with 9 positions matching TRBD2. The CDR3 is made up of 18 amino acids. The V gene end was trimmed by 6 bases and the J gene end by 4 bases; junction bases not matched to a gene: 18. Per germline, CDR1 SGHDN and CDR2 FVKESK. The DNA for the CDR3 is TGTGCCAGCAGTCCCCTCTTTACTAGCGGGCTAACGGTAGAGACCCAGTACTTC. Its protein is CASSPLFTSGLTVETQYF.

The V call is TRBV18, the J call TRBJ2-3; 12 bases match TRBD2. CDR1 KGHSH and CDR2 LQKENI come from the germline V gene. V was clipped by 4 bases and J by 2 bases; unmatched bases: 4. The CDR3 extends over 16 amino acids. CDR3 nucleotide sequence: TGTGCCAGCTCACAACGGACTAGCGGGAACACAGATACGCAGTATTTT. Protein sequence: CASSQRTSGNTDTQYF. The full variable domain, completed using reference TRBV18 and TRBJ2-3, is NAGVMQNPRHLVRRRGQEARLRCSPMKGHSHVYWYRQLPEEGLKFMVYLQKENIIDESGMPKERFSAEFPKEGPSILRIQQVVRGDSAAYFCASSQRTSGNTDTQYFGPGTRLTVL.

This clonotype was seen only a few times. This chain connects TRBV28 to TRBJ2-3; TRBD2 matches at 7 bases. There are 17 residues in the CDR3. Germline CDR1 reads MDHEN; CDR2 reads SYDVKM. With V trimmed by 5 bases and J by 0 bases, 11 bases remained unmatched. The CDR3 region is CASSPPLAGDSTDTQYF. In DNA, the CDR3 is TGTGCCAGCAGTCCACCCTTGGCGGGAGATAGCACAGATACGCAGTATTTT.

The J gene is TRBJ1-2, the V gene TRBV18, with 9 bases lining up with TRBD1. After removal of 3 bases from V and 2 bases from J, the junction contained 1 base not matched to a gene. CDR1 and CDR2 (germline): KGHSH, LQKENI. This CDR3 is 14 amino acids long. As DNA, the CDR3 is TGTGCCAGCTCACCCGGGACAGGGAACTATGGCTACACCTTC. Its protein is CASSPGTGNYGYTF.

The V call is TRBV12-3 or TRBV12-4, the J call TRBJ1-2; D perhaps matches TRBD1 (6 bases). V dropped 5 bases and J dropped 4 bases, with 17 bases sitting between them. CDR3 length: 15 residues. CDR3 region: CASSKGGAGGYGYTF. In DNA, the CDR3 is TGTGCCAGCAGTAAGGGGGGAGCGGGTGGCTATGGCTACACCTTC.

This clonotype appeared a few times. V is TRBV12-5 and J is TRBJ1-1, with D maybe TRBD1 (6 bases). Germline-derived CDR1 and CDR2 are LGHNT and FRNRAP. The V gene lost 5 bases and the J gene lost 1 base, with 14 bases spanning the gap. The CDR3 has 15 residues. The CDR3 region has the DNA TGTGCTAGTGGTGCCGAAATACAGGGGAACACTGAAGCTTTCTTT. Translation gives CASGAEIQGNTEAFF.

The chain is built from TRBV10-3 and TRBJ2-7; D ambiguous. The V end was cut by 6 bases, the J end by 3 bases, with 12 bases between. This CDR3 is built from 13 residues. The V gene's germline CDR1 is ENHRY and CDR2 SYGVKD. The DNA for the CDR3 is TGTGCCATCAGGGAAGTATCTAGCTACGAGCAGTACTTC. The encoded protein is CAIREVSSYEQYF.

The chain employs TRBV7-9 and TRBJ2-5, with D possibly being TRBD1 (6 bases). V was trimmed by 5 bases and J by 4 bases, leaving 14 bases between them. Germline CDR1 reads SEHNR; CDR2 reads FQNEAQ (reference sequence). The CDR3 loop spans 14 amino acids. The chain's CDR3 is CASSNIQGRETQYF. CDR3 DNA: TGTGCCAGCAGCAATATACAGGGTAGAGAGACCCAGTACTTC.

The V call is TRBV7-3, the J call TRBJ2-1; TRBD2 agrees at 12 bases. The CDR3 extends over 21 amino acids. V lost 0 bases and J lost 1; bases outside the gene matches: 13. Germline V lookup: CDR1 SGHTA, CDR2 FQGTGA. The CDR3 nucleotides read TGTGCCAGCAGCTTAACCCCCTTGACTAGCGGGAGCTGGAAATCCTACAATGAGCAGTTCTTC. This translates into CASSLTPLTSGSWKSYNEQFF.

This rearrangement joins TRBV7-9 to TRBJ2-1; 7 nucleotides match TRBD2. This CDR3 has 16 residues. J was trimmed by 8 bases and V by 5 bases; bases with no gene match: 15. Germline V lookup: CDR1 SEHNR, CDR2 FQNEAQ (reference sequence). The CDR3 loop is CASSPARGRASDEQFF. DNA of the CDR3: TGTGCCAGCAGCCCCGCTCGGGGGAGGGCCTCCGATGAGCAGTTCTTC.

The table lists this clonotype with a few counts. The rearrangement joins TRBV6-6 to TRBJ1-2, with 7 bases that match TRBD1. The germline V gene has CDR1 MNHNY and CDR2 SVGAGI (reference sequence). Germline trimming cut 0 bases from V and 4 bases from J; bases unmatched to any gene: 8. There are 16 residues in the CDR3. The chain's CDR3 is CASSYSEQGYPYGYTF. The DNA for the CDR3 is TGTGCCAGCAGTTACTCTGAACAGGGGTATCCCTATGGCTACACCTTC.

This clonotype appeared a few times. V usage is TRBV5-1 and J usage is TRBJ2-2; TRBD2 matches at 11 bases. The trim removed 2 bases at V and 4 bases at J, leaving 22 bases unmatched. Per germline, CDR1 SGHRS and CDR2 YFSETQ. The CDR3 runs to 22 residues. The CDR3 protein is CASSLGLAGLSLTSDITGELFF. CDR3 in DNA: TGCGCCAGCAGCTTAGGACTAGCGGGTCTGTCTCTAACCTCGGATATCACCGGGGAGCTGTTTTTT.

This clonotype was counted ten times or more. The gene calls are TRBV12-3 or TRBV12-4 and TRBJ2-1; 8 nucleotides line up with TRBD2. This CDR3 region has 14 residues. The ends lost 3 bases at V and 7 bases at J; junction bases unmatched: 5. CDR3 sequence: CASSFGGGTNEQFF. The DNA of the CDR3 is TGTGCCAGCAGTTTCGGGGGGGGCACGAATGAGCAGTTCTTC.

The sample holds a few counts of this clonotype. V is TRBV18 and J is TRBJ2-5, with 16 bases matching TRBD2. V lost 4 bases and J lost 2; bases outside the gene matches: 10. This CDR3 spans 19 amino acids. CDR1 and CDR2 (germline): KGHSH, LQKENI. CDR3: CASSLSPGLAGGPQETQYF. The CDR3 DNA reads as TGTGCCAGCTCACTGTCACCGGGACTAGCGGGAGGGCCGCAAGAGACCCAGTACTTC.